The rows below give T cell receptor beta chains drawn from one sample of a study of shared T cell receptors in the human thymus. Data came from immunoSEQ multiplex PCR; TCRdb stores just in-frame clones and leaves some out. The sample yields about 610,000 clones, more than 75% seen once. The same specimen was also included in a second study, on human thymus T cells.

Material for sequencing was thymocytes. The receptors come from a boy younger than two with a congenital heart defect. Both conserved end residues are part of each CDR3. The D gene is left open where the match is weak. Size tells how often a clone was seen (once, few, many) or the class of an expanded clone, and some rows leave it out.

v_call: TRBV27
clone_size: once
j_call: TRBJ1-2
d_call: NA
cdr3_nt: TGTGCCAGCAAAGATTACAGTCAGGGGCGGAATGGCTACACCTTC
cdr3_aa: CASKDYSQGRNGYTF

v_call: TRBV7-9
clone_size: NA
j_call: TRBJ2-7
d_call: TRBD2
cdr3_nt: TGTGCCAGCAGCCCAGGGACTAGCGGGCCGACCTACGAGCAGTACTTC
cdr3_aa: CASSPGTSGPTYEQYF

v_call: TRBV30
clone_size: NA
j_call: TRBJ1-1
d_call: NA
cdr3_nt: TGTGCCTGGAGTCACAGGGAGTCCGAAGCTTTCTTT
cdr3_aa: CAWSHRESEAFF

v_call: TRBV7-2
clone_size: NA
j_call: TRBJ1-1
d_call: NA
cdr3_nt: TGTGCCAGCAGCTTAGGGGGGGGCACTGAAGCTTTCTTT
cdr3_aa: CASSLGGGTEAFF

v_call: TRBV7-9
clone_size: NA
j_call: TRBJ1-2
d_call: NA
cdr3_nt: TGTGCCAGCAGCCCCGATTTGGGGGCAGACGGCTACACCTTC
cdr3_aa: CASSPDLGADGYTF

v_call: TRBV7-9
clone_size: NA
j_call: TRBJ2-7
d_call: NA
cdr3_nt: TGTGCCAGCAGCCCCTCTCACGAGCAGTACTTC
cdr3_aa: CASSPSHEQYF

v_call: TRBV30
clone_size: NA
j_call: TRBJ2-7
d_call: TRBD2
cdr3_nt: TGTGCCTGGAGTAGTCCCAGCGGGGCCGACCACGAGCAGTACTTC
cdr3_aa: CAWSSPSGADHEQYF

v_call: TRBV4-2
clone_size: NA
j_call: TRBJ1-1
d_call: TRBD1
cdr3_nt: TGTGCCAGCAGCGGGAGGACAGGCAACACTGAAGCTTTCTTT
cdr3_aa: CASSGRTGNTEAFF

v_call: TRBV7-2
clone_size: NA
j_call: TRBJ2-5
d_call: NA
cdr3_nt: TGTGCCAGCAGCTTAGGTCGGCCTAGCGACCAAGAGACCCAGTACTTC
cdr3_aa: CASSLGRPSDQETQYF

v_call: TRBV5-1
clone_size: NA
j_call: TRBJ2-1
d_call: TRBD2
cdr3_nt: TGCGCCAGCAGCTTGGGGGTACGGTCAGGACTAGCGGACAAGAGCTCCTACAATGAGCAGTTCTTC
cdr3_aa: CASSLGVRSGLADKSSYNEQFF

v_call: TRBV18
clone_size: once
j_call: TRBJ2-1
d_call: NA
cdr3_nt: TGTGCCAGCTCACCACAGACCCCGGGACTCCATAGCTCCTACAATGAGCAGTTCTTC
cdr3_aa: CASSPQTPGLHSSYNEQFF

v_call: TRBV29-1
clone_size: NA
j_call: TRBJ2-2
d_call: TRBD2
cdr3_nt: TGCAGCGTTGAAGTTCGCGGGAGGTCGGGCACCGGGGAGCTGTTTTTT
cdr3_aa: CSVEVRGRSGTGELFF

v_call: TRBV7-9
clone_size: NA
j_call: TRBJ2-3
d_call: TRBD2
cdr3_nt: TGTGCCAGCAGCTCGGAGAAGCGGGAGGCAGATACGCAGTATTTT
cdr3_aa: CASSSEKREADTQYF

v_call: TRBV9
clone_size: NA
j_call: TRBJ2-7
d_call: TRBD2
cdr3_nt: TGTGCCAGCAGCGTAGGGCTAGCGGGGGCCTACGAGCAGTACTTC
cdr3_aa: CASSVGLAGAYEQYF

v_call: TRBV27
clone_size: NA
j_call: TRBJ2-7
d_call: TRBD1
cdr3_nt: TGTGCCAGCAAGAGACAGGGGGGGACCTACGAGCAGTACTTC
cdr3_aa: CASKRQGGTYEQYF

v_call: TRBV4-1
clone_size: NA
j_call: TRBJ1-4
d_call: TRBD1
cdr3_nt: TGCGCCAGCAGTTACTCCGGGACAGCTAATGAAAAACTGTTTTTT
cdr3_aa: CASSYSGTANEKLFF

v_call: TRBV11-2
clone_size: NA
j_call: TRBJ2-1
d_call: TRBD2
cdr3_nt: TGTGCCAGCAGCTTTGCGGGGGAAGGTAATGAGCAGTTCTTC
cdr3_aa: CASSFAGEGNEQFF

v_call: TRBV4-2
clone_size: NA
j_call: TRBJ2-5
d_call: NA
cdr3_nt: TGTGCCAGCAGCCAAGAACCCGCGCGGGCCCAGTACTTC
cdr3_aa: CASSQEPARAQYF

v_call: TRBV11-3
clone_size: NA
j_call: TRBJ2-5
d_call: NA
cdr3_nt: TGTGCCAGCAGCTTGGCCGAGACCCAGTACTTC
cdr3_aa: CASSLAETQYF

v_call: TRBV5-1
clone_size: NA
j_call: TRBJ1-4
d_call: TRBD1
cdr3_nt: TGCGCCAGCAGCTTGGCTAACAGGGGGGATGAAAAACTGTTTTTT
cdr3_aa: CASSLANRGDEKLFF

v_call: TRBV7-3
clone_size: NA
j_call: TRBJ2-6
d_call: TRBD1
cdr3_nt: TGTGCCAGCAGCCCCCGGACAGGGTCCCACAGCTCTGGGGCCAACGTCCTGACTTTC
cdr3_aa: CASSPRTGSHSSGANVLTF

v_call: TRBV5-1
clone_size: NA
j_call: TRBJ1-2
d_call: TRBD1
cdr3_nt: TGCGCCAGCAGCCGTTATCAGGGGGTTCACACCTTC
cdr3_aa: CASSRYQGVHTF

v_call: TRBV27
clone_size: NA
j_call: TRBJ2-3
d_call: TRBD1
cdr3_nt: TGTGCCAGCTCTACCGGGACAGGGGGGAATAGCGGGAGTCCCAGGCCCAACGATACGCAGTATTTT
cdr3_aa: CASSTGTGGNSGSPRPNDTQYF

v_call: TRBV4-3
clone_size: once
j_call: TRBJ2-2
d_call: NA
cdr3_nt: TGCGCCAGCAGCCAAGATATAGGGGGCACCGGGGAGCTGTTTTTT
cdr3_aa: CASSQDIGGTGELFF

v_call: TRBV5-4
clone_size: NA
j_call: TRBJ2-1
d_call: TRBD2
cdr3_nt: TGTGCCAGCAGCTTGTTAACTAGCGGGGATTACAATGAGCAGTTCTTC
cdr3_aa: CASSLLTSGDYNEQFF

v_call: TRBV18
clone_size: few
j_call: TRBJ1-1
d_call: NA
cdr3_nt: TGTGCCAGCCCACCAAGGAGGGGAAGGCACACTGAAGCTTTCTTT
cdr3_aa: CASPPRRGRHTEAFF

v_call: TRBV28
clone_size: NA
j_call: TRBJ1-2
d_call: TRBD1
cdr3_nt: TGTGCCATCCACAGGGGGCCCCTTCCTAACTATGGCTACACCTTC
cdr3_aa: CAIHRGPLPNYGYTF

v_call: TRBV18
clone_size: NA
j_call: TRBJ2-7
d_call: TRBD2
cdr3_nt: TGTGCCAGCTCACCACCAGGGGAGGGCTACGAGCAGTACTTC
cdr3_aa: CASSPPGEGYEQYF

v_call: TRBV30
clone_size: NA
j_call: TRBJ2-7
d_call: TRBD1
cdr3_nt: TGTGCCTGGAGTTCCACAGGGGCGGGCGACGAGCAGTACTTC
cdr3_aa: CAWSSTGAGDEQYF

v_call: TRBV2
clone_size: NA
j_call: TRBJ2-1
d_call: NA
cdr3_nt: TGTGCCAGCAGAGCTAGCCACAGCTCCTACAATGAGCAGTTCTTC
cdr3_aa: CASRASHSSYNEQFF

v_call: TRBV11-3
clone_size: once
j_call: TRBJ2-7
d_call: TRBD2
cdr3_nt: TGTGCCAGCAGCTCCCGAGGAAGGACTAGGGCTACCTACGAGCAGTACTTC
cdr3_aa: CASSSRGRTRATYEQYF

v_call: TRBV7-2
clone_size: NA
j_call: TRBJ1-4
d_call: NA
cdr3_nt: TGTGCCAGCAGCCCGGCGAGCGGTTACTGGGAAAAACTGTTTTTT
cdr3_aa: CASSPASGYWEKLFF

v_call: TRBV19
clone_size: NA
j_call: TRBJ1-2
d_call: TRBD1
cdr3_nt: TGTGCCAGTAGTATAGGGACAGGGAAACGTGGCTACACCTTC
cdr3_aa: CASSIGTGKRGYTF

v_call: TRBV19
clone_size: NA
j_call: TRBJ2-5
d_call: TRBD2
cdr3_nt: TGTGCCAGTAGTATAGCGGGCGGGAGGGCCGACGAGACCCAGTACTTC
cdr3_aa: CASSIAGGRADETQYF